These 10 T cell receptor beta chains originate from one sample sequenced in a study of shared clonotypes between healthy human individuals. Using immunoSEQ multiplex PCR, the repertoire was profiled, and TCRdb retains in-frame clones only, with some absent. The sample consists of approximately 640,000 clones, roughly 78% of them appearing once. Sequenced: memory CD4+ T cells sorted from blood. Subset noted: CD45RA-negative fraction. The receptor set was obtained from a woman aged 25-40 years in good health.

The rearrangement links TRBV28 to TRBJ1-3; D perhaps matches TRBD1 (5 bases). Germline CDR1 and CDR2: MDHEN and SYDVKM. This CDR3 comprises 14 residues. V lost 9 bases and J 0 bases, leaving 12 bases between the germline ends. This chain's CDR3 is CASLGAGSGNTIYF. In DNA, the CDR3 is TGTGCCAGTTTAGGGGCTGGCTCTGGAAACACCATATATTTT.

V usage is TRBV30 and J usage is TRBJ2-7; no reliable D call. With 3 bases removed from V and 2 bases from J, the gap between germline ends came to 11 bases. The V gene's germline CDR1 is GTSNPN and CDR2 SVGIG (reference sequence). The CDR3 is 13 amino acids. CDR3: CAWRGHRPYEQYF. For the CDR3, the DNA is TGTGCCTGGAGGGGTCATAGACCCTACGAGCAGTACTTC.

Only a few counts were recorded for this clone. This chain links TRBV5-1 with TRBJ1-4; 9 nucleotides agree with TRBD1. Germline V lookup: CDR1 SGHRS, CDR2 YFSETQ. CDR3 length: 15 amino acids. V dropped 0 bases and J dropped 9; count of bases not matched to a gene: 6. CDR3 region: CASSLAGQGFQKLFF. The CDR3 bases are TGCGCCAGCAGCTTGGCGGGACAGGGATTTCAAAAACTGTTTTTT.

The CDR3 is CASSQGGMSVSYEQYF. In DNA form, the CDR3 reads TGTGCCAGCAGCCAGGGTGGCATGTCGGTCTCCTACGAGCAGTACTTC. This chain connects TRBV11-2 to TRBJ2-7, with D tentatively TRBD1 (5 bases). The CDR3 sequence is 16 residues long. Trimming cost V 5 bases and J 0 bases, with 17 bases left between them. From germline, CDR1 is SGHAT and CDR2 FQNNGV.

This CDR3 reads CASSLAQSGYIRGPLHF. In nucleotides, the CDR3 is TGTGCCAGCAGCTTAGCACAATCAGGCTATATTCGGGGACCCCTCCACTTT. The chain couples TRBV7-2 to TRBJ1-6; D gene unclear. V lost 0 bases, J lost 12 bases, and 21 bases lay in between. Germline loops: CDR1 SGHTA, CDR2 FQGNSA. The length of the CDR3 is 17 residues.

This chain uses TRBV11-3 with TRBJ1-1; 8 bases map to TRBD1. Germline loops: CDR1 SGHNT, CDR2 YENEEA. After removal of 4 bases from V and 3 bases from J, the junction contained 4 bases not matched to a gene. The CDR3 spans 14 residues. The CDR3 spells CASSSRGRDTEAFF. The CDR3 coding sequence is TGTGCCAGCAGCTCCAGGGGGCGCGACACTGAAGCTTTCTTT.

This clone was seen a handful of times. This sequence joins TRBV4-1 and TRBJ2-1; the match to TRBD2 covers 10 bases. V was clipped by 2 bases and J by 6 bases; unmatched bases: 4. Looked up from germline, CDR1 is MGHRA and CDR2 is YSYEKL. The CDR3 runs to 15 residues. CDR3: CASSQPGLAVNEQFF. The CDR3 DNA follows: TGCGCCAGCAGCCAACCTGGACTAGCGGTCAATGAGCAGTTCTTC.

The rearrangement links TRBV7-2 to TRBJ2-7; 9 bases line up with TRBD2. Germline V gene lookup returns CDR1 SGHTA and CDR2 FQGNSA. With 3 bases clipped from V and 6 bases from J, the junction kept 9 bases outside the gene matches. This CDR3 has 15 residues. The CDR3: CASSFSGSGSPEQYF. In nucleotides, the CDR3 is TGTGCCAGCAGCTTTTCAGGTAGCGGGAGCCCCGAGCAGTACTTC.

The CDR3, as DNA: TGTGCCAGCAGACAACAGGGACTCGATGAAGAGACCCAGTACTTC. It encodes CASRQQGLDEETQYF. V gene TRBV27 combines with J gene TRBJ2-5; tentatively, D is TRBD1 or TRBD2 (6 bases each). From germline, CDR1 is MNHEY and CDR2 SMNVEV (reference sequence). Trimming took 6 bases from V and 3 from J, leaving 17 bases between them. The CDR3 contains 15 residues.

This sequence joins TRBV11-2 and TRBJ1-1, with D possibly matching TRBD1 (5 bases). There are 14 residues in the CDR3. Trimming removed 4 bases at V and 5 bases at J, with 14 bases between. Germline V lookup: CDR1 SGHAT, CDR2 FQNNGV. The CDR3 is CASSWGGGSTEAFF. As DNA, the CDR3 is TGTGCCAGCAGCTGGGGCGGGGGATCTACTGAAGCTTTCTTT.